Following are 21 T cell receptor beta chains from one sample sequenced in a study of T cell clonality in common variable immunodeficiency. Produced via immunoSEQ multiplex PCR; TCRdb's table is partial and in-frame only. The record shows about 37,000 clones for this sample, with no singletons present. The sequencing input was peripheral blood mononuclear cells. Receptors originate from a person aged 18 to 75 in good health.

In this sample, this clone turned up many times. The read finishes 3 residues shy of the CDR3 end, and the germline J gene is used to complete it. The chain carries TRBV7-9 and TRBJ2-5; 7 bases are a match to TRBD1. V lost 1 base and J lost 1; bases outside the gene matches: 3. The CDR3 covers 15 residues. Germline values: CDR1 SEHNR, CDR2 FQNEAQ (reference sequence). Partial CDR3 DNA: TGTGCCAGCAGCTTAGGGACAGGAATCCAAGAGACC. Translation gives CASSLGTGIQET. The whole CDR3 protein reads CASSLGTGIQETQYF.

This clone showed up many times. The observed sequence ends 3 residues before the CDR3 terminus, with the missing tail filled in from the germline J gene. The rearrangement links TRBV29-1 to TRBJ2-2, with TRBD1 matching 9 bases. This CDR3 is built from 16 residues. V was pared by 0 bases and J by 4 bases, with 6 bases of the junction left unmatched. Germline V gene sequence: CDR1 SQVTM, CDR2 ANQGSEA. CDR3 DNA (partial): TGCAGCGTTGAAGATTTGGGACAGGGATCCACCGGGGAG. Residues: CSVEDLGQGSTGE. The full CDR3 protein is CSVEDLGQGSTGELFF.

This clone was seen at least ten times. The sequenced fragment ends 3 residues before the CDR3 boundary, so the rest is inferred from the germline J gene. The rearrangement uses TRBV19 and TRBJ2-1; possible D gene TRBD2, 7 bases. Per germline, CDR1 LNHDA and CDR2 SQIVND (reference sequence). The length of the CDR3 is 15 residues. Trimming removed 6 bases at V and 7 bases at J, with 19 bases between. CDR3 bases read: TGTGCCAGTAGCAATACAGGGAGGGGTTATAATGAG. This gives the protein CASSNTGRGYNE. The CDR3 in full is CASSNTGRGYNEQFF.

This clone was observed at least ten times. The CDR3 end lies 3 residues beyond the end of the read and is filled in from the germline J gene. This sequence joins TRBV10-3 and TRBJ1-5; D not resolved. This CDR3 has 14 residues. CDR1 and CDR2 (germline): ENHRY, SYGVKD. Trimming took 2 bases from V and 8 from J, leaving 13 bases between them. The CDR3 loop reads CAISEGPRGKPQHF. CDR3 DNA (partial): TGTGCCATCAGTGAGGGACCCCGCGGGAAGCCC.

This clone was found many times. The CDR3 end is not reached by the read, which stops 3 residues before it; the germline J gene fills it in. The V and J genes are TRBV6-1 and TRBJ1-3; D possibly corresponds to TRBD1 (5 bases). V lost 2 bases and J lost 0, with 17 bases in between. This CDR3 region has 18 residues. CDR1 is MNHNS and CDR2 is SASEGT in the germline V gene. The CDR3 region is CASSERGLGEPSGNTIYF. The part of the CDR3 DNA that was read is TGTGCCAGCAGTGAAAGGGGTCTTGGGGAGCCCTCTGGAAACACC.

This clone was counted many times. The read gets to within 3 residues of the CDR3 end, and the germline J gene fills in the rest. V and J are TRBV30 and TRBJ1-6; 7 nucleotides align to TRBD1. The V gene's germline CDR1 is GTSNPN and CDR2 SVGIG (reference sequence). The V segment lost 5 bases and the J segment 5 bases; nucleotides outside the gene matches: 3. This CDR3 comprises 13 residues. The CDR3 region is CAWAGTDNSPLHF. Incomplete CDR3 DNA: TGTGCCTGGGCCGGGACAGATAATTCACCC.

This clone was recorded many times. From the germline J gene comes the end of the CDR3, since the read stops 3 residues before it. The genes are TRBV5-4 and TRBJ2-3; D remains ambiguous. CDR1 SGHNT and CDR2 YYREEE come from the germline V gene (reference sequence). The V and J ends lost 4 bases and 1 base respectively, with 16 bases between them. The CDR3 length is 16 residues. The CDR3 region is CASSDGGGPRTDTQYF. The part of the CDR3 DNA that was read is TGTGCCAGCAGCGACGGTGGCGGCCCGCGCACAGATACG.

This clone has at least ten counts. The CDR3 region is CASSFLDRKNYGYTF. The CDR3 DNA, read in part, is TGTGCCAGCAGTTTCCTGGACAGGAAGAACTATGGC. This sequence joins TRBV28 and TRBJ1-2; 7 nucleotides align to TRBD1. Sequencing ends 3 residues short of the CDR3 end; the germline J gene provides the rest. V lost 3 bases, J lost 2 bases, and 6 bases stayed unmatched. CDR1 is MDHEN and CDR2 is SYDVKM in the germline V gene. The CDR3 is made up of 15 amino acids.

This clone was picked up many times. The CDR3 end falls 3 residues outside the read, so it is completed with the germline J gene. V usage is TRBV2 and J usage is TRBJ2-6, with TRBD2 as a possible D gene (5 bases). This CDR3 comprises 17 residues. The germline CDR1 and CDR2 sequences are SNHLY and FYNNEI. V was clipped by 8 bases and J by 2 bases, with 19 bases between them. The CDR3 sequence is CASVGNRLRTGANVLTF. The covered CDR3 bases are TGTGCCAGCGTTGGAAACAGACTAAGAACTGGGGCCAACGTC.

This clone was observed a handful of times. This CDR3 is CATKAGGRTDTYTF. CDR3 DNA, as far as it was read: TGTGCCACCAAAGCGGGAGGCCGCACAGATACC. This sequence joins TRBV19 and TRBJ1-2; D gene ambiguous. The read ends 3 residues early relative to the CDR3; the germline J gene fills the gap. Per germline, CDR1 LNHDA and CDR2 SQIVND (reference sequence). The CDR3 has 14 residues.

This clone was picked up many times. The read ends 3 residues before the CDR3 terminus; that terminus is restored from the germline J gene. The chain joins TRBV9 to TRBJ2-1; 12 bases match TRBD2. CDR3 size: 14 residues. The V and J ends lost 3 bases and 8 bases, in that order; junction bases with no gene match: 3. Germline V gene sequence: CDR1 SGDLS, CDR2 YYNGEE. CDR3 bases read: TGTGCCAGCAGCGCTAGCGGGAGGGCCGATGAG. Amino acids: CASSASGRADE. The CDR3, in full, reads CASSASGRADEQFF.

This clone showed up many times. CDR3 region: CASLRTQANTEAFF. Incomplete CDR3 DNA: TGTGCCAGCCTCAGAACACAGGCAAACACTGAA. The chain carries TRBV18 and TRBJ1-1, with D maybe TRBD1 (5 bases). The missing CDR3 end, 3 residues past where the read stops, is filled in from the germline J gene. CDR1 is KGHSH and CDR2 is LQKENI in the germline V gene. This CDR3 is built from 14 residues. Trimming removed 8 bases at V and 2 bases at J, with 15 bases between.

In its sample, this clone was seen many times. Read data end 3 residues before the CDR3 end; the end is taken from the germline J gene. V is TRBV20-1 and J is TRBJ1-1; no reliable D call. This CDR3 contains 12 residues. Germline V gives CDR1 DFQATT, CDR2 SNEGSKA (reference sequence). V was pared by 5 bases and J by 3 bases, with 10 bases between. This CDR3 is CSARVKDTEAFF. The covered CDR3 bases are TGCAGTGCTCGTGTGAAGGACACTGAA.

This clone was observed many times. Partial CDR3 DNA: TGCAGTGCTAGATCAGGGTCTGGAAACACC. As protein: CSARSGSGNT. The CDR3 reads in full as CSARSGSGNTIYF. The chain joins TRBV20-1 to TRBJ1-3, with D tentatively TRBD1 (5 bases). The read is 3 residues too short to cover the CDR3 end, so that end is filled in from the germline J gene. The germline CDR1 and CDR2 sequences are DFQATT and SNEGSKA (reference sequence). V lost 2 bases to trimming and J lost 1 base, with 6 bases between them. The CDR3 extends over 13 amino acids.

At least ten counts were recorded for this clone. The read comes to an end 3 residues before the CDR3 does, leaving the germline J gene to fill in the end. The rearrangement joins TRBV19 to TRBJ1-4, with no clear D. The V gene lost 3 bases and the J gene lost 3 bases, with 8 bases spanning the gap. Germline assignment: CDR1 LNHDA and CDR2 SQIVND (reference sequence). This CDR3 comprises 14 residues. The chain's CDR3 is CASSISGSNEKLFF. The sequenced part of the CDR3 DNA is TGTGCCAGTAGTATCTCAGGATCTAATGAAAAA. Variable domain in full (rest from reference TRBV19 and TRBJ1-4): DGGITQSPKYLFRKEGQNVTLSCEQNLNHDAMYWYRQDPGQGLRLIYYSQIVNDFQKGDIAEGYSVSREKKESFPLTVTSAQKNPTAFYLCASSISGSNEKLFFGSGTQLSVL.

At least ten counts were recorded for this clone. Read data end 3 residues before the CDR3 end; the end is taken from the germline J gene. The J gene is TRBJ2-3, the V gene TRBV5-1, with 14 bases fitting TRBD2. The CDR3 loop spans 19 amino acids. Germline loops: CDR1 SGHRS, CDR2 YFSETQ. The V and J ends lost 0 bases and 3 bases, in that order; junction bases with no gene match: 9. The sequenced CDR3 bases are TGCGCCAGCAGCTTGGGGCGGACTAGCGGGAGGACTAGGACAGATACG. Its translation: CASSLGRTSGRTRTDT. The full-length CDR3 reads as CASSLGRTSGRTRTDTQYF. The whole variable domain, remainder taken from reference TRBV5-1 and TRBJ2-3, is KAGVTQTPRYLIKTRGQQVTLSCSPISGHRSVSWYQQTPGQGLQFLFEYFSETQRNKGNFPGRFSGRQFSNSRSEMNVSTLELGDSALYLCASSLGRTSGRTRTDTQYFGPGTRLTVL.

The table lists this clone with many counts. The CDR3 is cut off 3 residues early in the read; its end comes from the germline J gene. This chain uses TRBV20-1 with TRBJ1-2; D possibly corresponds to TRBD1 (5 bases). The germline CDR1 and CDR2 sequences are DFQATT and SNEGSKA (reference sequence). Trimming removed 3 bases from V and 6 bases from J, with 17 bases in between. The CDR3 is 14 residues long. Partial CDR3 DNA: TGCAGTGCTAGTATCTTCCAGGGTACTGATGGC. It specifies CSASIFQGTDG. The complete CDR3 reads CSASIFQGTDGYTF.

Many counts were recorded for this clone. The sequence runs out 3 residues before the end of the CDR3; the remainder is reconstructed from the germline J gene. The J gene is TRBJ1-1, the V gene TRBV10-3, with 7 positions matching TRBD1. This CDR3 is 13 amino acids long. Germline-derived CDR1 and CDR2 are ENHRY and SYGVKD. V trimming: 6 bases; J trimming: 6 bases; junction bases outside the gene matches: 7. The sequenced part of the CDR3 DNA is TGTGCCATCAGGGTACAGGGGAAGGCTGAA. This encodes CAIRVQGKAE. The full-length CDR3 reads as CAIRVQGKAEAFF.

This clone was found many times. Sequencing ends 3 residues short of the CDR3 end; the germline J gene provides the rest. This rearrangement joins TRBV20-1 to TRBJ2-3; possible D gene TRBD1, 6 bases. The CDR3 consists of 14 residues. V lost 3 bases to trimming and J lost 5 bases, with 15 bases between them. Per germline, CDR1 DFQATT and CDR2 SNEGSKA (reference sequence). Partial CDR3 DNA: TGCAGTGCTAGTCGGACAGCCACCCTAGATACG. Protein product: CSASRTATLDT. The whole CDR3 region reads CSASRTATLDTQYF.

This clone was counted at least ten times. The CDR3 end is not reached by the read, which stops 3 residues before it; the germline J gene fills it in. V gene TRBV2 combines with J gene TRBJ2-3, with 7 bases that match TRBD1. Trimming cost V 5 bases and J 2 bases; bases outside gene matches: 16. The CDR3 length is 18 residues. The V gene's germline CDR1 is SNHLY and CDR2 FYNNEI. The part of the CDR3 DNA that was read is TGTGCCAGCAGTTTCTCCATGAGGGGGACAGAGTACACAGATACG. Translated, it gives CASSFSMRGTEYTDT. The complete CDR3 reads CASSFSMRGTEYTDTQYF.

This clone was counted at least ten times. The read finishes 3 residues shy of the CDR3 end, and the germline J gene is used to complete it. J is TRBJ2-1 and V is TRBV9; 7 bases match TRBD2. This CDR3 has 14 residues. The J segment lost 6 bases and the V segment lost 0 bases, leaving 3 bases of the junction unmatched. Germline lookup yields CDR1 SGDLS and CDR2 YYNGEE. The covered CDR3 bases are TGTGCCAGCAGCGTAGGAGGGAGGGGCAATGAG. This codes for CASSVGGRGNE. The CDR3 as a whole reads CASSVGGRGNEQFF. Full variable domain (outside the CDR3, taken from reference TRBV9 and TRBJ2-1): DSGVTQTPKHLITATGQRVTLRCSPRSGDLSVYWYQQSLDQGLQFLIQYYNGEERAKGNILERFSAQQFPDLHSELNLSSLELGDSALYFCASSVGGRGNEQFFGPGTRLTVL.